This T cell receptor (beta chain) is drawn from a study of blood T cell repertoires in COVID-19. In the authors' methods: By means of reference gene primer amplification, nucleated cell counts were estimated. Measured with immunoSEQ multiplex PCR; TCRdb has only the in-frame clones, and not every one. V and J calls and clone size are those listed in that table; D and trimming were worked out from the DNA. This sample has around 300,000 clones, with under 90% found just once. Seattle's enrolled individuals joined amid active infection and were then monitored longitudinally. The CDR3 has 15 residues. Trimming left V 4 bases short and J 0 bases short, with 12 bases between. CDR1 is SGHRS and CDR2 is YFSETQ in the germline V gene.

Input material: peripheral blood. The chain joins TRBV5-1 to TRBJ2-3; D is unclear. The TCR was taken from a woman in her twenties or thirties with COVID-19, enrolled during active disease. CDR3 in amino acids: CASSLTLTSTDTQYF. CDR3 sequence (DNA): TGCGCCAGCAGCCTGACTCTTACTAGCACAGATACGCAGTATTTT.